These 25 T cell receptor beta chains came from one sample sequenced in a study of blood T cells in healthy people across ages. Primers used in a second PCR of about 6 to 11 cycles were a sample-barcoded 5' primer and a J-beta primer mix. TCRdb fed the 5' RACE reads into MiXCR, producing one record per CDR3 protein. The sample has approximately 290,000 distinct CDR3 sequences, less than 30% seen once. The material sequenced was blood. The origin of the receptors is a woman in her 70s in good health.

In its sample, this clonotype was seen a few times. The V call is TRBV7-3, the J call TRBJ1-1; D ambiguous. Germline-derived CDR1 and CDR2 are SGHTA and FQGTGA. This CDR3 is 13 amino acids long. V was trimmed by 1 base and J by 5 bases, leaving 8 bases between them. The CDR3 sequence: CASSLSIGTEAFF. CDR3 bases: TGTGCCAGCAGCTTAAGTATAGGAACTGAAGCTTTCTTT.

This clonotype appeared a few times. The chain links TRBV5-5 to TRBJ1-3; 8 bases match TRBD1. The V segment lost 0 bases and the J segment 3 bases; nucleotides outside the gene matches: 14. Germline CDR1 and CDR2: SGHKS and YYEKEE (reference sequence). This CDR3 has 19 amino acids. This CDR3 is CASSLVGTGSGAGGNTIYF. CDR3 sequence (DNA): TGTGCCAGCAGCTTGGTAGGGACAGGATCGGGAGCGGGTGGAAACACCATATATTTT.

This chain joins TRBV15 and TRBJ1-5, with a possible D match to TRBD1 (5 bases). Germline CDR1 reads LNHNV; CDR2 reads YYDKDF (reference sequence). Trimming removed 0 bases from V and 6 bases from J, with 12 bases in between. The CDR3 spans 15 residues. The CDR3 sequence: CATSRDLGGGQPQHF. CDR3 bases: TGTGCCACCAGCAGAGATTTAGGCGGGGGTCAGCCCCAGCATTTT.

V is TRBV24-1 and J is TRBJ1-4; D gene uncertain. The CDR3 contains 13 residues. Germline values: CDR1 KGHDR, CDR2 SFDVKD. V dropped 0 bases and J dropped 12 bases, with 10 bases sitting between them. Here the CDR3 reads CATSDLRGMELFF. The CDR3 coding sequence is TGTGCCACCAGTGATTTGCGGGGTATGGAACTGTTTTTT.

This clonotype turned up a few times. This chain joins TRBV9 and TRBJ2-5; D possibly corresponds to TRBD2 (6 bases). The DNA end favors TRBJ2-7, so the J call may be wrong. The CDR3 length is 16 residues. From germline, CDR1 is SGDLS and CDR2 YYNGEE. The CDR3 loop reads CASSVGRGTQSYEQYF. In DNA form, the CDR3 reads TGTGCCAGCAGCGTGGGCCGCGGGACCCAATCCTACGAGCAGTACTTC.

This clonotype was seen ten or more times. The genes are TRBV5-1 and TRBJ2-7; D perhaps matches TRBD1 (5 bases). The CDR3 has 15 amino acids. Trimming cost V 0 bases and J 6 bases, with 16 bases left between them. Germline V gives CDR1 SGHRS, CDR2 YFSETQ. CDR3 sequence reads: CASSLVGLTGREQYF. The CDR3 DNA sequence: TGCGCCAGCAGCTTGGTAGGCCTAACAGGTCGCGAGCAGTACTTC.

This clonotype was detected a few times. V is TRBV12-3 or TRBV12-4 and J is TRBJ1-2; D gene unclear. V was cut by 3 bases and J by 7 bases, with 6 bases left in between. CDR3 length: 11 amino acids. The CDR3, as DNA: TGTGCCAGCAGTTTGGGGTTTGGCTACACCTTC. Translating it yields CASSLGFGYTF.

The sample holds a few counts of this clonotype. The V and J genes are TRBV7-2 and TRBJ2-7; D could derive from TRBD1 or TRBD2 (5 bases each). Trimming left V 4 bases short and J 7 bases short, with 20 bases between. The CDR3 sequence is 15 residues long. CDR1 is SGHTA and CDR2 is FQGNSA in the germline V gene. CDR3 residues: CASSSPGPPYREQYF. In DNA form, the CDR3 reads TGTGCCAGCAGCTCTCCGGGACCCCCATATCGGGAGCAGTACTTC.

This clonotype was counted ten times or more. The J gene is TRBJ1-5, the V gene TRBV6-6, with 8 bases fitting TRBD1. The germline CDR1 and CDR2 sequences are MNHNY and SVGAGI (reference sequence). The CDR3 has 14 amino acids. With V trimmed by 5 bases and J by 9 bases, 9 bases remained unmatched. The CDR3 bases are TGTGCCAGCAGTCTATCAGGGGGCGGTTCGCCCCAGCATTTT. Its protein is CASSLSGGGSPQHF.

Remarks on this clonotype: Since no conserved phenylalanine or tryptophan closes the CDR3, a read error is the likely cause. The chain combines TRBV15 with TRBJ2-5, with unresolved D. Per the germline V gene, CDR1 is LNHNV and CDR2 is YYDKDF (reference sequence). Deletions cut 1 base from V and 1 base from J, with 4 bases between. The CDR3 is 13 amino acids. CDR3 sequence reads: CATSRAVQETQYL. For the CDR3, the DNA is TGTGCCACCAGCAGAGCGGTCCAAGAGACCCAGTACTTG.

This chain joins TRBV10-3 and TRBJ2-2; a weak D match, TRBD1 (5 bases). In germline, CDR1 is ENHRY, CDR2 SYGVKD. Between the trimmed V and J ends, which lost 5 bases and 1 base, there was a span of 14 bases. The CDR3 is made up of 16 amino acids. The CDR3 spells CAISRKAQGNTGELFF. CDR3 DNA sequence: TGTGCCATCAGTCGGAAGGCCCAGGGGAACACCGGGGAGCTGTTTTTT.

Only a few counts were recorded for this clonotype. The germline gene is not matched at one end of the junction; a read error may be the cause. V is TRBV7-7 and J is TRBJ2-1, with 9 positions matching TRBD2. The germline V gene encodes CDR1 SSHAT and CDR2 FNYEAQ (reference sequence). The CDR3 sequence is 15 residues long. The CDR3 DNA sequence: TGTGCTAGCAGCCCGACTAGCGGCGCTCTAAGGGAGCAGTTCTTC. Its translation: CASSPTSGALREQFF.

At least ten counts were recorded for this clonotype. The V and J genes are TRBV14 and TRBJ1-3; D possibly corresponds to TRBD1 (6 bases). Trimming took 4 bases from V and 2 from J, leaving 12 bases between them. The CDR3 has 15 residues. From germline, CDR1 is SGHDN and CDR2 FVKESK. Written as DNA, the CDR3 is TGTGCCAGCAGCCCCCCCGGGACACCTGGAAACACCATATATTTT. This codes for CASSPPGTPGNTIYF.

CDR3: CASRQRASEQYF. The CDR3 bases are TGTGCCAGCAGACAACGGGCATCCGAGCAGTACTTC. The rearrangement uses TRBV27 and TRBJ2-7, with D unresolved. V lost 6 bases and J lost 6, with 12 bases in between. Per the germline V gene, CDR1 is MNHEY and CDR2 is SMNVEV (reference sequence). The CDR3 has 12 amino acids.

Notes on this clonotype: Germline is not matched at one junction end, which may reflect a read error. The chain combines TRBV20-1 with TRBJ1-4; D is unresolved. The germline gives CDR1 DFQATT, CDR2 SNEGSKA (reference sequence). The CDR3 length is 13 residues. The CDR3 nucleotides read TGCAGTGCCCTGGCCCCCCCTCGGAAACAGTTACGTTTT. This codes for CSALAPPRKQLRF.

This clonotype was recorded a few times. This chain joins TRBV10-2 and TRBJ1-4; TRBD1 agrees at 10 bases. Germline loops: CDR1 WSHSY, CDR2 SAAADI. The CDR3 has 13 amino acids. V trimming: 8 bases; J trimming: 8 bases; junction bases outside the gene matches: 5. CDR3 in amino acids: CASLGQGEEKLFF. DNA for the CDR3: TGCGCCAGCCTCGGACAGGGGGAAGAAAAACTGTTTTTT.

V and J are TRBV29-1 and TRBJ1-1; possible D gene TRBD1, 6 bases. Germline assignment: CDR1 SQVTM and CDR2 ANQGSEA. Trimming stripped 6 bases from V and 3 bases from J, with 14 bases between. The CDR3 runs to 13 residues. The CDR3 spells CSVSGPGDTEAFF. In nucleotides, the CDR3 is TGCAGCGTATCAGGTCCAGGGGACACTGAAGCTTTCTTT.

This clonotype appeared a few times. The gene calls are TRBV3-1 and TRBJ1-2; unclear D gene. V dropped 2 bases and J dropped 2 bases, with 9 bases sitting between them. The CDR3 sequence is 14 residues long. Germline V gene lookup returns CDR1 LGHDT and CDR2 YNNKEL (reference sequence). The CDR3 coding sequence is TGTGCCAGCAGCCAAACCGGGAAAAACTATGGCTACACCTTC. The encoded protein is CASSQTGKNYGYTF.

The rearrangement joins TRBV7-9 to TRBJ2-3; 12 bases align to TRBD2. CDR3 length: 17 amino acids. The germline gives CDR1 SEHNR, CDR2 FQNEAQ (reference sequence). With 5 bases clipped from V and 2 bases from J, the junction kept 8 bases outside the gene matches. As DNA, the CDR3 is TGTGCCAGCAGCCGCGTCCTAGCGGGAGGGCTCACAGATACGCAGTATTTT. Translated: CASSRVLAGGLTDTQYF.

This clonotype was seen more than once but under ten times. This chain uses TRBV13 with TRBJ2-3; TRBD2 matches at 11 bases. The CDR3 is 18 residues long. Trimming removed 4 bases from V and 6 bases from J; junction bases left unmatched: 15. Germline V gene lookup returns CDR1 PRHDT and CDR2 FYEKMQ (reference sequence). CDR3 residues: CASSSRLAGNPGRDTQYF. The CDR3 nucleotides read TGTGCCAGCAGCTCTCGACTAGCGGGGAATCCCGGCAGGGATACGCAGTATTTT.

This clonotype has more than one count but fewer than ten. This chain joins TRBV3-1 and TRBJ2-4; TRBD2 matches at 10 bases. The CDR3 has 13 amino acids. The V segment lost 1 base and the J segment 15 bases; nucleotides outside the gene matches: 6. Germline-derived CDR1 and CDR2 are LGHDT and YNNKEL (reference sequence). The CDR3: CASSQGPSGGLYF. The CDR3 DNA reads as TGTGCCAGCAGCCAAGGTCCTAGCGGGGGTTTGTACTTC.

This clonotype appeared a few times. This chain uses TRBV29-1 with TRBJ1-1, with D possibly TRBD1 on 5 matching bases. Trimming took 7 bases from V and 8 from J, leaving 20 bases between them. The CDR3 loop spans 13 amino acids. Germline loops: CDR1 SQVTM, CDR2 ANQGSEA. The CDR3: CSARQTIVNEAFF. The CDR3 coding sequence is TGCAGCGCCAGACAGACAATTGTAAACGAAGCTTTCTTT.

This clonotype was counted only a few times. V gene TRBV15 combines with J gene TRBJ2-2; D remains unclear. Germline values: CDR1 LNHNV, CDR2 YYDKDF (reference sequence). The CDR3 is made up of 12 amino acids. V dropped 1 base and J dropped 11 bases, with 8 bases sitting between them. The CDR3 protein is CATSRAVGELFF. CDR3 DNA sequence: TGTGCCACCAGCAGAGCCGTGGGCGAGCTGTTTTTT. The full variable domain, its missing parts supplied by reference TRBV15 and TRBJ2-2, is DAMVIQNPRYQVTQFGKPVTLSCSQTLNHNVMYWYQQKSSQAPKLLFHYYDKDFNNEADTPDNFQSRRPNTSFCFLDIRSPGLGDTAMYLCATSRAVGELFFGEGSRLTVL.

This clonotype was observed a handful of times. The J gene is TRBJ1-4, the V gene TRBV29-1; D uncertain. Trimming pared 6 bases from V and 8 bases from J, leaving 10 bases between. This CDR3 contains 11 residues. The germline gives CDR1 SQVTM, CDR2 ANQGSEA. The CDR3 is CSVGEGEKLFF. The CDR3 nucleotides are TGCAGCGTGGGTGAGGGAGAAAAACTGTTTTTT.

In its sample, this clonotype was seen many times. In DNA form, the CDR3 reads TGCGCCAGCAGCTTGGGGGCGGAGACCCAGTACTTC. As protein: CASSLGAETQYF. The genes are TRBV5-1 and TRBJ2-5; D gene ambiguous. V dropped 0 bases and J dropped 5 bases, with 5 bases sitting between them. The CDR3 contains 12 residues. Germline CDR1 reads SGHRS; CDR2 reads YFSETQ.